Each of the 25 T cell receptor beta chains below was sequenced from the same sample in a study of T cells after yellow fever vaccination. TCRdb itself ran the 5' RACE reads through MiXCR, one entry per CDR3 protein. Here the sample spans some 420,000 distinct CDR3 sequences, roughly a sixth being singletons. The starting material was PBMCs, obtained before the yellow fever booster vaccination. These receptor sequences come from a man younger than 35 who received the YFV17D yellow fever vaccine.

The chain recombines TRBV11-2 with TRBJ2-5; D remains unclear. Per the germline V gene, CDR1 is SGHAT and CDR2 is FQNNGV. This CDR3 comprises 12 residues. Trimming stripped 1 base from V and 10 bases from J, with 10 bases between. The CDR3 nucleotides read TGTGCCAGCAGCTTAGGTGGTGTGATCCAGTACTTC. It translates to CASSLGGVIQYF.

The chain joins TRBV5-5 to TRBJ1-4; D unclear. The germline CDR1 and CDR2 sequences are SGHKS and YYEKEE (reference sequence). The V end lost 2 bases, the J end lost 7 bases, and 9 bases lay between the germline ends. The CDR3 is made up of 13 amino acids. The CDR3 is CASSLYTTEKLFF. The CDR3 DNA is TGTGCCAGCAGCTTATACACGACTGAAAAACTGTTTTTT.

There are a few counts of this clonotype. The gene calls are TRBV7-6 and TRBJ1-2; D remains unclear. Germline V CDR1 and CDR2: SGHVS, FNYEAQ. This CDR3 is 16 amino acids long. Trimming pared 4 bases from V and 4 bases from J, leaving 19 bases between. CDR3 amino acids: CASSSNFIGQPYGYTF. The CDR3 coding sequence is TGTGCCAGCAGCTCCAACTTCATAGGGCAGCCCTATGGCTACACCTTC.

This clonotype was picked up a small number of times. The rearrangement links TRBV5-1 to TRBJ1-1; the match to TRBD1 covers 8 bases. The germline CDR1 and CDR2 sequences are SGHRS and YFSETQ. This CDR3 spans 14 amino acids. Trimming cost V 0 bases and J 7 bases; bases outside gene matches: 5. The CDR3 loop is CASSLVGQAYEAFF. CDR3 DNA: TGCGCCAGCAGCTTGGTGGGACAGGCTTATGAAGCTTTCTTT.

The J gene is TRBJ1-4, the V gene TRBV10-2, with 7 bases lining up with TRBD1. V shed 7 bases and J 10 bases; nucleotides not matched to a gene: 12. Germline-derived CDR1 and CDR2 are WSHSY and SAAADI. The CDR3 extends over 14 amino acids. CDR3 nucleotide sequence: TGCGCCAGCACGCCCGACAGGGCAGGAGGAAAACTGTTTTTT. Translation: CASTPDRAGGKLFF.

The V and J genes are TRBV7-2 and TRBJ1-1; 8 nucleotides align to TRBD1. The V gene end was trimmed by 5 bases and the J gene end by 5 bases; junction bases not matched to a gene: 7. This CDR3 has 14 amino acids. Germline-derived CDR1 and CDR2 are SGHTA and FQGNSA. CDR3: CASSVTGGETEAFF. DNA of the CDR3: TGTGCCAGCAGCGTCACAGGGGGGGAGACTGAAGCTTTCTTT.

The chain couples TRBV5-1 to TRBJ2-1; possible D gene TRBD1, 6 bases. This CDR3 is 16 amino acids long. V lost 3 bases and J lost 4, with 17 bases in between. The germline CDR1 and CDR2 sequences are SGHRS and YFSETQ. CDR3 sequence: CASSSGGQGPYNEQFF. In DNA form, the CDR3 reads TGCGCCAGCAGCTCTGGCGGGCAGGGGCCTTACAATGAGCAGTTCTTC.

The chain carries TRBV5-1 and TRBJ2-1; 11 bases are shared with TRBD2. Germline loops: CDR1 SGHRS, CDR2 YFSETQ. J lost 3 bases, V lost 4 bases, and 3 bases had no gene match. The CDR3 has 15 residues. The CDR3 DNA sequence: TGCGCCAGCAGCATCGGACTAGCGGGCTACAATGAGCAGTTCTTC. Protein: CASSIGLAGYNEQFF.

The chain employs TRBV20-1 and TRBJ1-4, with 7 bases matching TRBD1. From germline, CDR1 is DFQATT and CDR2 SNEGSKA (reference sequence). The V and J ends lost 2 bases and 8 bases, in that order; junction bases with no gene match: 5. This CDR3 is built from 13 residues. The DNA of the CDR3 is TGCAGTGCTAGACAGGGGGTGAAAGAAAAACTGTTTTTT. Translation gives CSARQGVKEKLFF.

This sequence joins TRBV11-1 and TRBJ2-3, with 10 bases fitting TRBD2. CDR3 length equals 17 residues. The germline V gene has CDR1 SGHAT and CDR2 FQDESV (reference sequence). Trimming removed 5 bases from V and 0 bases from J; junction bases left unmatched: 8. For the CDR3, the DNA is TGTGCCAGCAGCCCCCTAGCGGGGGTAGTGAGCACAGATACGCAGTATTTT. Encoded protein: CASSPLAGVVSTDTQYF.

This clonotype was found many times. The CDR3 reads CASSQGTRQETQYF. CDR3 sequence (DNA): TGTGCCAGCAGCCAAGGCACTCGGCAAGAGACCCAGTACTTC. This chain links TRBV4-2 with TRBJ2-5; D uncertain. This CDR3 comprises 14 residues. Trimming removed 1 base at V and 2 bases at J, with 8 bases between. Germline V gene sequence: CDR1 LGHNA, CDR2 YNFKEQ.

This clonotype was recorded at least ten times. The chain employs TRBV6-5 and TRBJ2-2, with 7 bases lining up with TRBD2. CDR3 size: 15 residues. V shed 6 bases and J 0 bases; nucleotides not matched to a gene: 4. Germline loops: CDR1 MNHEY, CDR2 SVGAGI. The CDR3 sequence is CASSPAGANTGELFF. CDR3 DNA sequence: TGTGCCAGCAGCCCCGCGGGGGCGAACACCGGGGAGCTGTTTTTT.

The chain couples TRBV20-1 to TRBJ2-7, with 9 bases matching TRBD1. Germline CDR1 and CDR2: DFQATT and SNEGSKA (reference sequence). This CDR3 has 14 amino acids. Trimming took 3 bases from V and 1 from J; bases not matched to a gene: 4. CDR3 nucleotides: TGCAGTGCTAGCGAGACAGGGGGTTCCTACGAGCAGTACTTC. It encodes CSASETGGSYEQYF.

CDR3 loop: CASSAGGKRETQYF. Here the CDR3 DNA reads TGTGCCAGCAGCGCTGGCGGGAAGCGGGAGACCCAGTACTTC. The rearrangement joins TRBV9 to TRBJ2-5; tentative D call: TRBD2 (6 bases). Germline CDR1 is SGDLS and CDR2 is YYNGEE. The CDR3 loop spans 14 amino acids. Trimming removed 3 bases from V and 5 bases from J, with 14 bases in between.

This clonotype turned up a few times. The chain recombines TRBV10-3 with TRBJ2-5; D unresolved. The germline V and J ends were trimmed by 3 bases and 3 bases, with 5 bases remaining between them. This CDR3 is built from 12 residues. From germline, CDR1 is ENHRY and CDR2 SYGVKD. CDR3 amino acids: CAISDWEETQYF. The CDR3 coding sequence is TGTGCCATCAGTGATTGGGAAGAGACCCAGTACTTC.

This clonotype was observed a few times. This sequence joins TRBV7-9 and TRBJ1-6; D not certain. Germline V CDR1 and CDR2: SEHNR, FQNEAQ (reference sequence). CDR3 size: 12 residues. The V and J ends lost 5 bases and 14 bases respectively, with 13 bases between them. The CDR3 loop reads CASSLGELALHF. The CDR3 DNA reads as TGTGCCAGCAGCCTGGGAGAGTTAGCCCTCCACTTT. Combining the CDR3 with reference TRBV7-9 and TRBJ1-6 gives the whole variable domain DTGVSQNPRHKITKRGQNVTFRCDPISEHNRLYWYRQTLGQGPEFLTYFQNEAQLEKSRLLSDRFSAERPKGSFSTLEIQRTEQGDSAMYLCASSLGELALHFGNGTRLTVT.

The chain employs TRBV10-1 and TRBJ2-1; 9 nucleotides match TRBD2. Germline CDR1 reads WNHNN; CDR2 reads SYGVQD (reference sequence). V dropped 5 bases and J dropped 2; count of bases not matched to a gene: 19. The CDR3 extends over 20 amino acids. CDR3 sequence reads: CASSLQGGGVHTSPYNEQFF. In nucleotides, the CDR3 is TGCGCCAGCAGTCTTCAAGGCGGGGGGGTTCACACCTCTCCCTACAATGAGCAGTTCTTC.

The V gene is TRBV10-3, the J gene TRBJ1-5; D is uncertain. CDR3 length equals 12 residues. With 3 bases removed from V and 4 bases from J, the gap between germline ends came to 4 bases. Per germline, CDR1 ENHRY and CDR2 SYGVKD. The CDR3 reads CAISDWNQPQHF. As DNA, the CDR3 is TGTGCCATCAGTGATTGGAATCAGCCCCAGCATTTT.

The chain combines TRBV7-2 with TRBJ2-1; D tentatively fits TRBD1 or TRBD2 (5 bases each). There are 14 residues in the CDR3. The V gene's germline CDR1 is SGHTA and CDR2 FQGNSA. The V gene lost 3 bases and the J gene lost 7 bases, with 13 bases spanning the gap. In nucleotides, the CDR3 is TGTGCCAGCAGCTTTGGGGGACCTGGGAATGAGCAGTTCTTC. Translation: CASSFGGPGNEQFF.

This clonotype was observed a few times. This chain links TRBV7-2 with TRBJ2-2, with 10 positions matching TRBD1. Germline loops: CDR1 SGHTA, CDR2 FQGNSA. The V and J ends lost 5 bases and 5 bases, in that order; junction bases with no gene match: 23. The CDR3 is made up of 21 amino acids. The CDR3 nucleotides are TGTGCCAGCAGCACCCCCGCGACAGGGGGCCATCCGCCCAAGGGTACCGGGGAGCTGTTTTTT. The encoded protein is CASSTPATGGHPPKGTGELFF.

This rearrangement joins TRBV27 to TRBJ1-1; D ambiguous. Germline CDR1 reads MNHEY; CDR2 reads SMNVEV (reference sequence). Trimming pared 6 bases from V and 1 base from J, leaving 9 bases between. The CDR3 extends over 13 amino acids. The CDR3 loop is CASRLLENTEAFF. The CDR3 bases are TGTGCCAGCAGGCTGCTAGAGAACACTGAAGCTTTCTTT.

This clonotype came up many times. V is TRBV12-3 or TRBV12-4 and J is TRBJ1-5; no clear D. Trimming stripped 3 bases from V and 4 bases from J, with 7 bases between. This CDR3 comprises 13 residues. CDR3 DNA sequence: TGTGCCAGCAGTTTGCGGTCAAATCAGCCCCAGCATTTT. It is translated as CASSLRSNQPQHF.

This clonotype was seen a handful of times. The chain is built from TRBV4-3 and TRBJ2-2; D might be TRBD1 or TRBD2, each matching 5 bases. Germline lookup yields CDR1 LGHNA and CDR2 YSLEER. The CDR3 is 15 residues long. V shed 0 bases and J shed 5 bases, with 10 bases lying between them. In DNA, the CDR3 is TGCGCCAGCAGCCAAGAAGGGACGACGACCGGGGAGCTGTTTTTT. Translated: CASSQEGTTTGELFF.

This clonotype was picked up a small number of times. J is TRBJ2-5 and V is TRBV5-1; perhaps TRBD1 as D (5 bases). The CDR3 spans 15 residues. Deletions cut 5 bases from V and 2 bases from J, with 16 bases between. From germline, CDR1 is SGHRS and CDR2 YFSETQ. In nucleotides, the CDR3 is TGCGCCAGCAGTCGAATCCCAGGGCTTCAAGAGACCCAGTACTTC. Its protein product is CASSRIPGLQETQYF.

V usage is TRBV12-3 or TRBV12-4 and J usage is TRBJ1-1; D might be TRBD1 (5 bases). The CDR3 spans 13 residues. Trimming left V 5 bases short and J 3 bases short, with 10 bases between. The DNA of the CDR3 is TGTGCCAGCAGTGGGGGACTCGACACTGAAGCTTTCTTT. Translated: CASSGGLDTEAFF.